Included here is one T cell receptor (beta chain) sequence, with context. V was shortened by 0 bases and J by 2 bases, with 14 bases between the two germline ends. CDR1 and CDR2 from the germline V gene are DFQATT and SNEGSKA (reference sequence). The CDR3 totals 17 residues. TCRdb ran MiXCR on the RT-PCR reads and lists one entry per CDR3 protein. The sample holds about 800,000 distinct CDR3 sequences, 21% seen once. This entry belongs to a study of response to subunit inactivated influenza vaccine. Sample: PBMCs from blood, taken 4 to 6 days after vaccination. The receptor was derived from a man in his fifties who received an inactivated influenza vaccine. This chain connects TRBV20-1 to TRBJ2-6; D may be TRBD1 or TRBD2 (6 bases each). CDR3 region: CSARDYRDSTGANVLTF. The CDR3 nucleotides read TGCAGTGCTAGAGATTACAGGGACTCAACTGGGGCCAACGTCCTGACTTTC.